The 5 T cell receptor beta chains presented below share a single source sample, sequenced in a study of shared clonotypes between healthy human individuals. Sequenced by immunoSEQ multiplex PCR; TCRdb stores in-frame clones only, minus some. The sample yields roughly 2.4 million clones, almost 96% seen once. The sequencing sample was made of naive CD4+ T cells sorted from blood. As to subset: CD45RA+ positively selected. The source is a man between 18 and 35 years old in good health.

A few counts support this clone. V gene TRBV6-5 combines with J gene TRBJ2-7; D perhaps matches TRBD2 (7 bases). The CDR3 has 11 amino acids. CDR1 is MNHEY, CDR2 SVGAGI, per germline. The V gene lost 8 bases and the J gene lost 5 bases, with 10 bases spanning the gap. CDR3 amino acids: CASGRGNEQYF. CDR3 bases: TGTGCCAGCGGGAGGGGGAACGAGCAGTACTTC.

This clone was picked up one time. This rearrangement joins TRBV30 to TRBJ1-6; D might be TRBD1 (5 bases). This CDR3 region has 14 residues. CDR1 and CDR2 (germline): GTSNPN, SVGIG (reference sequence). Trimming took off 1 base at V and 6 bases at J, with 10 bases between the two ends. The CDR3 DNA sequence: TGTGCCTGGAGTGCGGGGGGTCGTAATTCACCCCTCCACTTT. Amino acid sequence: CAWSAGGRNSPLHF.

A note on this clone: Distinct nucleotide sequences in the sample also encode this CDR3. The CDR3 protein is CASSPLGGGNQPQHF. The CDR3 DNA reads TGTGCCAGCTCACCACTCGGGGGAGGCAATCAGCCCCAGCATTTT. The chain couples TRBV18 to TRBJ1-5, with a weak D call TRBD1 (5 bases). The germline V and J ends were trimmed by 1 base and 2 bases, with 9 bases remaining between them. The V gene's germline CDR1 is KGHSH and CDR2 LQKENI. This CDR3 spans 15 amino acids.

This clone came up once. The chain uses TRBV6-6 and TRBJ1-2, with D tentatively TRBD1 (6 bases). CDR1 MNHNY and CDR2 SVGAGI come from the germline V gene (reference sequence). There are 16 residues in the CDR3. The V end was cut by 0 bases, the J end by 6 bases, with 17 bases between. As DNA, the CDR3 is TGTGCCAGCAGTTACTCTCCCCCGCCAGGGGACGATGGCTACACCTTC. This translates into CASSYSPPPGDDGYTF.

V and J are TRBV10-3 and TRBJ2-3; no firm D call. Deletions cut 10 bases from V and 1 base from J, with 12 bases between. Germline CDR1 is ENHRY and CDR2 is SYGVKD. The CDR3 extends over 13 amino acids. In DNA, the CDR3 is TGTGCCACAGAGGCTGGGGGCACAGATACGCAGTATTTT. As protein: CATEAGGTDTQYF.